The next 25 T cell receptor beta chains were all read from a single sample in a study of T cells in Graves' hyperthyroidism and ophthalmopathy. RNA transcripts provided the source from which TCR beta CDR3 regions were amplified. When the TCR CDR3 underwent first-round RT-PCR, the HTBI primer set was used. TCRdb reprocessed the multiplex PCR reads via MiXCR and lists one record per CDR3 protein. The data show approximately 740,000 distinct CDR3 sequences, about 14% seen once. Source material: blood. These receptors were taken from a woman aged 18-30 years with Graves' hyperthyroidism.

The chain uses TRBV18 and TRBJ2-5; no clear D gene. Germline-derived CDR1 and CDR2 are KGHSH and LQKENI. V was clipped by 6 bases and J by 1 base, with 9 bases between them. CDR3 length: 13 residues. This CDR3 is CASSKTPQETQYF. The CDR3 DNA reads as TGTGCCAGCTCCAAAACCCCCCAAGAGACCCAGTACTTC.

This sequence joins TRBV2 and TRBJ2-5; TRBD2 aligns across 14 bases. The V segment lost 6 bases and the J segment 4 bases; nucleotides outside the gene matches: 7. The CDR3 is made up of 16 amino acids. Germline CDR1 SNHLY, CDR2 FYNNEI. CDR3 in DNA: TGTGCCAGCAGAGCAAGGACTAGCGGGAGGTCAGAGACCCAGTACTTC. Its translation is CASRARTSGRSETQYF. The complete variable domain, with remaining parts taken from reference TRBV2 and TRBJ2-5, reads EPEVTQTPSHQVTQMGQEVILRCVPISNHLYFYWYRQILGQKVEFLVSFYNNEISEKSEIFDDQFSVERPDGSNFTLKIRSTKLEDSAMYFCASRARTSGRSETQYFGPGTRLLVL.

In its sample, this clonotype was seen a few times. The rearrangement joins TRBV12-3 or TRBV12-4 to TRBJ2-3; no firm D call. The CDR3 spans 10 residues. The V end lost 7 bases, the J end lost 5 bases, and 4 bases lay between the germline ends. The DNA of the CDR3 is TGTGCCAGCATGGGAGATACGCAGTATTTT. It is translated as CASMGDTQYF.

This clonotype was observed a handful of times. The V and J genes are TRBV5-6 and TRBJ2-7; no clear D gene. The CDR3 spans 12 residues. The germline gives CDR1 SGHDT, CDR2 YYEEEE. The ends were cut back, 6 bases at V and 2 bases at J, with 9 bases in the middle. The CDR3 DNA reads TGTGCCAGCACCACCGGCCCCTACGAGCAGTACTTC. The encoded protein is CASTTGPYEQYF.

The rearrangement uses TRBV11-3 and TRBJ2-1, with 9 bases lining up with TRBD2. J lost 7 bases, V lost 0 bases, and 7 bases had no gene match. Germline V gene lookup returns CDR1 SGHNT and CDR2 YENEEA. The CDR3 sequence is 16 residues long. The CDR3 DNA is TGTGCCAGCAGCTTAGAGGAGGGACTAGCACGGAATGAGCAGTTCTTC. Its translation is CASSLEEGLARNEQFF. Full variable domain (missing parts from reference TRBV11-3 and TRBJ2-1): EAGVVQSPRYKIIEKKQPVAFWCNPISGHNTLYWYLQNLGQGPELLIRYENEEAVDDSQLPKDRFSAERLKGVDSTLKIQPAELGDSAVYLCASSLEEGLARNEQFFGPGTRLTVL.

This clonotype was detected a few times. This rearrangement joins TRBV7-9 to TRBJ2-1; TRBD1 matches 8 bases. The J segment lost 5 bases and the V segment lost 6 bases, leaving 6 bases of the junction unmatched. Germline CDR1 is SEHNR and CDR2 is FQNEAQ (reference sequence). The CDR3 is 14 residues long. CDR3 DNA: TGTGCCAGCAGGCGACAGGGGAGGAACAATGAGCAGTTCTTC. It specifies CASRRQGRNNEQFF.

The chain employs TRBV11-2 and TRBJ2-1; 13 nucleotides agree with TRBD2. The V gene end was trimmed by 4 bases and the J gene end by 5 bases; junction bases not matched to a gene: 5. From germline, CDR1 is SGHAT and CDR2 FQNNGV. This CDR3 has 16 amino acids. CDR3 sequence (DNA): TGTGCCAGCAGCTCTCCGACTAGCGGGGGGAACAATGAGCAGTTCTTC. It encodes CASSSPTSGGNNEQFF.

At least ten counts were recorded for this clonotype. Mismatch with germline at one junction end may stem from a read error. The CDR3 loop reads CSVEAGGTDTQYF. CDR3 coding DNA: TGCAGCGTCGAAGCGGGGGGCACAGATACGCAGTATTTT. This rearrangement joins TRBV29-1 to TRBJ2-3, with TRBD2 matching 8 bases. Germline lookup yields CDR1 SQVTM and CDR2 ANQGSEA. The CDR3 is 13 residues long.

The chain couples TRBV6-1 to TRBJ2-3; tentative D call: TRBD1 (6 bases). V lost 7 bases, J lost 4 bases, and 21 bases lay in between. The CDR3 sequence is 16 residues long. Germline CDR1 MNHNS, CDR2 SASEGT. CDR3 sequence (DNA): TGTGCCAGCAATAACTACCTAGGGGGTGGAGCAGATACGCAGTATTTT. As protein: CASNNYLGGGADTQYF.

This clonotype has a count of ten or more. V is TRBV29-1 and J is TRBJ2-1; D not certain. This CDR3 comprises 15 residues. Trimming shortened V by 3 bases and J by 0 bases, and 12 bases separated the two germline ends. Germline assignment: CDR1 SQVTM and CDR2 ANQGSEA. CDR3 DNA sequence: TGCAGCGTTGAGCTTGAGCTTAGCTCCTACAATGAGCAGTTCTTC. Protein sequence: CSVELELSSYNEQFF.

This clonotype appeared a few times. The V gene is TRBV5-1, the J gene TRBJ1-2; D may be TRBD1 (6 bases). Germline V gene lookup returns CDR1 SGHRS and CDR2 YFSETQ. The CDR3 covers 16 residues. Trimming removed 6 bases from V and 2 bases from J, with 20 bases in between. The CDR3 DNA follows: TGCGCCAGCACCGTAGGACCGGGACACCTGAACTATGGCTACACCTTC. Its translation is CASTVGPGHLNYGYTF.

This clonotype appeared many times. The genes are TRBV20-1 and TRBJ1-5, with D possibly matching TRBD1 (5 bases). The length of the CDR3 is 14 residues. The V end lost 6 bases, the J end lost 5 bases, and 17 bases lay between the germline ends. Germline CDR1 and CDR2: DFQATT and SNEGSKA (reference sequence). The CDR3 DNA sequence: TGCAGTGCCACTCAGGGCGTTGGGTATCAGCCCCAGCATTTT. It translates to CSATQGVGYQPQHF.

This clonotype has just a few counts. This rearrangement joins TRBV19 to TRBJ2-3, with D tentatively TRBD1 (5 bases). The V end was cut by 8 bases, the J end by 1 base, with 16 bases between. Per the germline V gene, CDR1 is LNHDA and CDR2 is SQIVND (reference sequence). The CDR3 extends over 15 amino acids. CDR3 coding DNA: TGTGCCAGTGGATCAGGGTTATCCGGCACAGATACGCAGTATTTT. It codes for CASGSGLSGTDTQYF.

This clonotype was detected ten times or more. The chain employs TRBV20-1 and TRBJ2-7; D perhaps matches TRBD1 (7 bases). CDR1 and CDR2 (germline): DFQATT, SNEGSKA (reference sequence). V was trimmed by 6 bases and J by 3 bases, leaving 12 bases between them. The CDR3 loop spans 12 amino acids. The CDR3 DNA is TGCAGTGCCAGACAGGGAGGCTACGAGCAGTACTTC. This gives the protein CSARQGGYEQYF.

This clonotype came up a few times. The DNA of the CDR3 is TGTGCCAGCAGCCCCGGCAAGGTAACGGAGCAGTTCTTC. Translated, it gives CASSPGKVTEQFF. The chain carries TRBV7-9 and TRBJ2-1; no definite D call. Trimming pared 5 bases from V and 10 bases from J, leaving 15 bases between. This CDR3 is 13 amino acids long. Germline V gene lookup returns CDR1 SEHNR and CDR2 FQNEAQ (reference sequence).

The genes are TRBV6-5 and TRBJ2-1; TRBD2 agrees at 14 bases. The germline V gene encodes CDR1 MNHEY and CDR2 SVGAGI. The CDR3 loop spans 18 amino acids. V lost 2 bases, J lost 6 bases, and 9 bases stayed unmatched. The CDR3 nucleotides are TGTGCCAGCAGTTACCCCGGGACTAGCGGGAGCGCCCTCAATGAGCAGTTCTTC. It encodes CASSYPGTSGSALNEQFF.

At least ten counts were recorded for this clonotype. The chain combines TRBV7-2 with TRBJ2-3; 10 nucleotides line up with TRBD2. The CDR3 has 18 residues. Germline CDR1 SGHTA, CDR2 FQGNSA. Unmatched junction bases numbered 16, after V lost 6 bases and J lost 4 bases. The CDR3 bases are TGTGCCAGCAGGACCGGGACTAGCGTAACCGGCGGCCCAGATACGCAGTATTTT. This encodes CASRTGTSVTGGPDTQYF.

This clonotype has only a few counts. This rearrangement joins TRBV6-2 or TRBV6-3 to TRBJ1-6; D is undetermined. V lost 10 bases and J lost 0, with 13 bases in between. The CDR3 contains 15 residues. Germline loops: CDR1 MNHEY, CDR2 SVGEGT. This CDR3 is CATVGSSSYNSPLHF. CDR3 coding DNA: TGTGCCACGGTCGGATCGAGCTCCTATAATTCACCCCTCCACTTT.

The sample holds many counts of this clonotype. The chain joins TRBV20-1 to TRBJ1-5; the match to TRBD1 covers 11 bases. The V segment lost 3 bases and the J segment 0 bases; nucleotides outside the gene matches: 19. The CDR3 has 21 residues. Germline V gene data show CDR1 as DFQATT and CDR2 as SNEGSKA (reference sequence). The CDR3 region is CSARGGRSRTGGVHSNQPQHF. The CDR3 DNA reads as TGCAGTGCTAGGGGTGGTCGGAGCCGGACAGGGGGCGTTCATAGCAATCAGCCCCAGCATTTT.

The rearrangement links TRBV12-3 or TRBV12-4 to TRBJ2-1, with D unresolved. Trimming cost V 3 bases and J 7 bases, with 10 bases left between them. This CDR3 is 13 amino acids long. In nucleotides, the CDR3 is TGTGCCAGCAGTTTCTCGCAGTCTAATGAGCAGTTCTTC. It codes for CASSFSQSNEQFF.

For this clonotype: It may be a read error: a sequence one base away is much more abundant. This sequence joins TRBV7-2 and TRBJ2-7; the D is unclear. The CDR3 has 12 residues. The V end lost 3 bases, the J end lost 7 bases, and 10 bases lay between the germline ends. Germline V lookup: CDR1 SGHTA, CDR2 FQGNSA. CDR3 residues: CASSFFADEQYF. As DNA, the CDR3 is TGTGCCAGCAGCTTTTTTGCCGATGAGCAGTACTTC.

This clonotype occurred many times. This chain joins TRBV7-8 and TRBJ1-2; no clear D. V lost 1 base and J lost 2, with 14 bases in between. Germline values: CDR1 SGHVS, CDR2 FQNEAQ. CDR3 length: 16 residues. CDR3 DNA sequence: TGTGCCAGCAGCTTAGTTCGGTTGGGGTTCAACTATGGCTACACCTTC. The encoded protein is CASSLVRLGFNYGYTF.

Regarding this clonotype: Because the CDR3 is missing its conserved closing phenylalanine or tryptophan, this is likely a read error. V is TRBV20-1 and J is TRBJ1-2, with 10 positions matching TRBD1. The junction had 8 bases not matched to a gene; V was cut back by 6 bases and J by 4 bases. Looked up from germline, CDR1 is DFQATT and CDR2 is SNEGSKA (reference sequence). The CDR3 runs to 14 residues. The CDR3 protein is CSATRGQGIYGYTY. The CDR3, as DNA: TGCAGTGCCACAAGGGGACAGGGGATCTATGGCTACACCTAC.

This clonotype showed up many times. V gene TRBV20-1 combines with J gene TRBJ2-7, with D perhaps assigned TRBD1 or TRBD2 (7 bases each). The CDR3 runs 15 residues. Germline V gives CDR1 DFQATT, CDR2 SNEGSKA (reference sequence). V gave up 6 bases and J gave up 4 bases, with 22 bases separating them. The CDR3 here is CSARGGIEIPYEQYF. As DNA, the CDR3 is TGCAGTGCCAGGGGGGGGATCGAGATCCCATACGAGCAGTACTTC.

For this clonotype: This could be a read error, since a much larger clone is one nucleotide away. CDR3 nucleotide sequence: TGTGCCAGCAGTTACGACAGTAACTATGGCTACACCTTC. Translation gives CASSYDSNYGYTF. The V call is TRBV6-8, the J call TRBJ1-2; weak D call: TRBD1 (5 bases). The CDR3 consists of 13 residues. CDR1 is MNHGY and CDR2 is SAAAGT in the germline V gene. V lost 2 bases to trimming and J lost 1 base, with 5 bases between them.